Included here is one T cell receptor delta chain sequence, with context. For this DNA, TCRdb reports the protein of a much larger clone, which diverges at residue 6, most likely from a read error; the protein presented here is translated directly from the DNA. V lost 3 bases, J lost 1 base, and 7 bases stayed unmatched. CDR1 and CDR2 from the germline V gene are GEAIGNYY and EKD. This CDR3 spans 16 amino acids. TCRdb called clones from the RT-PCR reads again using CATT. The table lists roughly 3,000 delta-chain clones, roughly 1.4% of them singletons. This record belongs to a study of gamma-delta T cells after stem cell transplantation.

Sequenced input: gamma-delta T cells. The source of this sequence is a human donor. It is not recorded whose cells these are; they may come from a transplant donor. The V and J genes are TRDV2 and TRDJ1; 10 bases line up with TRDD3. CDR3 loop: CACDDILGDATDKLIF. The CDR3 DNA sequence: TGTGCCTGTGACGACATACTGGGGGATGCCACCGATAAACTCATCTTT.